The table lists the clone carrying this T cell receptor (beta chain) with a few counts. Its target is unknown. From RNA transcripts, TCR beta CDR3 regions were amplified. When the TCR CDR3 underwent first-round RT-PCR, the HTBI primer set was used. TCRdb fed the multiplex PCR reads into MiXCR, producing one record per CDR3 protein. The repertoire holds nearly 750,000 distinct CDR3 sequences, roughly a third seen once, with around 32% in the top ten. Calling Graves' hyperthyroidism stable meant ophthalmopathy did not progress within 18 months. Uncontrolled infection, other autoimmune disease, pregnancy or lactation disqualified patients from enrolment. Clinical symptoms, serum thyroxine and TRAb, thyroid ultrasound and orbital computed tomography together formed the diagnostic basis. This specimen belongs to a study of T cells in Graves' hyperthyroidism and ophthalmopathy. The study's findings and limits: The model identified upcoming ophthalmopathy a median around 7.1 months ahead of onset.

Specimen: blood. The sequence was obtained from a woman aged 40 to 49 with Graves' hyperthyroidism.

The CDR3 DNA sequence: TGTGCCAGCAGCTTGGGGACTAGGGGGGTCTACGAGCAGTACTTC. Translated, it gives CASSLGTRGVYEQYF. J is TRBJ2-7 and V is TRBV5-8, with D possibly being TRBD2 (7 bases). Germline V gene sequence: CDR1 SGHTS, CDR2 YDEGEE. CDR3 length: 15 residues. Trimming removed 0 bases from V and 3 bases from J, with 13 bases in between.